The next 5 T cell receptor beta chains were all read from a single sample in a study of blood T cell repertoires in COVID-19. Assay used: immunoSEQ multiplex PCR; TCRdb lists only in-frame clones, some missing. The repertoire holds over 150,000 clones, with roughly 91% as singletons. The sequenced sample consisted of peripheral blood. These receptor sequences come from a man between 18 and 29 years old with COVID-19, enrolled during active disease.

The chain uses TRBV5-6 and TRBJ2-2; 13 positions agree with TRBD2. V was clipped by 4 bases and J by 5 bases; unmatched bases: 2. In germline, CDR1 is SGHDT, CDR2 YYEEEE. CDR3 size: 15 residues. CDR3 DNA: TGTGCCAGCAGCCTGGGACTAGCGGGAACCGGGGAGCTGTTTTTT. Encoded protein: CASSLGLAGTGELFF.

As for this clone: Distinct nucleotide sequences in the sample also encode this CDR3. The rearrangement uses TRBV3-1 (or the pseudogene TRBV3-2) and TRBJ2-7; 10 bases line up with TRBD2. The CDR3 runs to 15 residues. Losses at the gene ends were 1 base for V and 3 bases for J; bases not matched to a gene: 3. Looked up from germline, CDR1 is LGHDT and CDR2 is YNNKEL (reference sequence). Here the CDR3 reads CASSQGLAGVYEQYF. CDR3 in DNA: TGTGCCAGCAGCCAAGGGCTAGCGGGAGTCTACGAGCAGTACTTC.

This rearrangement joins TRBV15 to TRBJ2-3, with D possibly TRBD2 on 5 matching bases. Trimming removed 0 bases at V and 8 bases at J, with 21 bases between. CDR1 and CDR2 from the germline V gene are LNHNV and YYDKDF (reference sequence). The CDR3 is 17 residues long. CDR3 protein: CATSRDLGTTTPGTQYF. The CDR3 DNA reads TGTGCCACCAGCAGAGATTTGGGCACGACTACTCCGGGTACGCAGTATTTT.

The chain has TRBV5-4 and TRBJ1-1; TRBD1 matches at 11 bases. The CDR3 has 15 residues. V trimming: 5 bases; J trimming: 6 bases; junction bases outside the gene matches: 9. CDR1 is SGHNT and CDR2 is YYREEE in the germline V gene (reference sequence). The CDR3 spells CASSDRTGGAAEAFF. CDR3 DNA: TGTGCCAGCAGTGACAGGACAGGGGGCGCGGCTGAAGCTTTCTTT.

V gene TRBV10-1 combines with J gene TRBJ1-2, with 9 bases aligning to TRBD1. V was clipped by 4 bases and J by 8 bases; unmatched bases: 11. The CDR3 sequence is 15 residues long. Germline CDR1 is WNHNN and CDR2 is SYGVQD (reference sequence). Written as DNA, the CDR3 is TGCGCCAGCAGTGCAGAGAGGGACAGGGTAGGCGGCTACACCTTC. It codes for CASSAERDRVGGYTF.